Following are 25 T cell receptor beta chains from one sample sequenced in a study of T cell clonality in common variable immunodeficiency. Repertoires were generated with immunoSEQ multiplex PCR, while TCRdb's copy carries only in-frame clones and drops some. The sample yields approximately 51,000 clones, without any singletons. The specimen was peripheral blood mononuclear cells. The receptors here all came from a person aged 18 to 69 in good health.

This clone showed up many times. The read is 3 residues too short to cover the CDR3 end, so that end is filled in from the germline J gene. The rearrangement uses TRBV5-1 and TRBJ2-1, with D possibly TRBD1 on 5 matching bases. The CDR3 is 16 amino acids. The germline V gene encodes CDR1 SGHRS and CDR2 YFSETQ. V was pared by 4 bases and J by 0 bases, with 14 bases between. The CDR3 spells CASSLGHKSSYNEQFF. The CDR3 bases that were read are TGCGCCAGCAGCCTAGGACACAAGAGCTCCTACAATGAG.

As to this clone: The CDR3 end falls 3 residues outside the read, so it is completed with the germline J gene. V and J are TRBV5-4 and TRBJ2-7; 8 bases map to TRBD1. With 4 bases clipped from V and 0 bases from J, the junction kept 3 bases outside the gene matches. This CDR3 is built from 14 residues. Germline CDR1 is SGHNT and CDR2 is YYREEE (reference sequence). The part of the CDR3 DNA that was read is TGTGCCAGCAGCGGGACAGGACCCTCCTACGAG. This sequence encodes CASSGTGPSYE. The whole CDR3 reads CASSGTGPSYEQYF.

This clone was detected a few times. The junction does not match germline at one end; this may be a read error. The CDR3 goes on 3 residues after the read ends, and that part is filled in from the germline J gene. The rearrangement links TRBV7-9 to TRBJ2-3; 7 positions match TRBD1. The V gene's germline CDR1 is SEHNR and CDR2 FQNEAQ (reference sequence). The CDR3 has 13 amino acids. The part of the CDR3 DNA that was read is TGTGCCAGCAGCTTAACAGGGACAGAGACG. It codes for CASSLTGTET. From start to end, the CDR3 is CASSLTGTETQYF.

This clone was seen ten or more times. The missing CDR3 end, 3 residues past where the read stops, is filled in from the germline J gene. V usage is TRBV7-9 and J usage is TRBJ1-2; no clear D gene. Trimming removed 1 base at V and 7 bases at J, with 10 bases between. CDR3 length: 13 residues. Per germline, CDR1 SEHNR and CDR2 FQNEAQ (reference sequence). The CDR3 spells CASSLESRSGYTF. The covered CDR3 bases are TGTGCCAGCAGCTTAGAATCCAGGTCTGGC.

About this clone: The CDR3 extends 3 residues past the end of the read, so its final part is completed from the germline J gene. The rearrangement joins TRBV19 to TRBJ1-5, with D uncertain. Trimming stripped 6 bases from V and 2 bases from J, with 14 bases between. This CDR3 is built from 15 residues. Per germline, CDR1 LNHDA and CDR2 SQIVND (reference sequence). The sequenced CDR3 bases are TGTGCCAGTAGCAATCAGGATTCCGGCAATCAGCCC. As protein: CASSNQDSGNQP. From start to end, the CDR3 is CASSNQDSGNQPQHF.

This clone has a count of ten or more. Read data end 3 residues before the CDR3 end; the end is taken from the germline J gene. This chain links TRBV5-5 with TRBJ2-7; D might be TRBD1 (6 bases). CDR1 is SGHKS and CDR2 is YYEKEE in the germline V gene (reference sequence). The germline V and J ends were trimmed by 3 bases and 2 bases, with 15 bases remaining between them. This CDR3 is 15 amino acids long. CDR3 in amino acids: CASSSLQGIPYEQYF. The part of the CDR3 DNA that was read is TGTGCCAGCAGCTCATTACAGGGAATTCCCTACGAG. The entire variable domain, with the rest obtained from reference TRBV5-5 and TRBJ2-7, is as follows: DAGVTQSPTHLIKTRGQQVTLRCSPISGHKSVSWYQQVLGQGPQFIFQYYEKEERGRGNFPDRFSARQFPNYSSELNVNALLLGDSALYLCASSSLQGIPYEQYFGPGTRLTVT.

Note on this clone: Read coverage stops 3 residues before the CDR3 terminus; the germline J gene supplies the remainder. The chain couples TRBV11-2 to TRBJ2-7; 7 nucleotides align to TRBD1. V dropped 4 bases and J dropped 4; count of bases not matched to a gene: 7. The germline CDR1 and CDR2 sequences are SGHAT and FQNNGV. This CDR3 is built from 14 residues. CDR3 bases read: TGTGCCAGCAGCTCAAGACAGGGTTGGTACGAG. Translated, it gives CASSSRQGWYE. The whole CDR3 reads CASSSRQGWYEQYF.

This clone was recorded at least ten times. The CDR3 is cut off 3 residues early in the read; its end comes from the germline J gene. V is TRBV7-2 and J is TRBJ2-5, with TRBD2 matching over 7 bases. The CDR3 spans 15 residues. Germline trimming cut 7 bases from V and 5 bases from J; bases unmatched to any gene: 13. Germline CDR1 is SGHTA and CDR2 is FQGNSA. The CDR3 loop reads CASNNGLGVRETQYF. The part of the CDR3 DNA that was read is TGTGCCAGCAATAACGGACTAGGGGTGCGGGAGACC.

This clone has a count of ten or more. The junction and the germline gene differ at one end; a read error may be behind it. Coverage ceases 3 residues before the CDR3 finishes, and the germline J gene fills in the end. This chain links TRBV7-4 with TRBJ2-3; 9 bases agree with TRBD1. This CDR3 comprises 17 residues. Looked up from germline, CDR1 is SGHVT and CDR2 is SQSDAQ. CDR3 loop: CTSSQDWTGVLTDTQYF. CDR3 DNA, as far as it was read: TGCACCAGCAGCCAGGACTGGACAGGGGTACTCACAGATACG.

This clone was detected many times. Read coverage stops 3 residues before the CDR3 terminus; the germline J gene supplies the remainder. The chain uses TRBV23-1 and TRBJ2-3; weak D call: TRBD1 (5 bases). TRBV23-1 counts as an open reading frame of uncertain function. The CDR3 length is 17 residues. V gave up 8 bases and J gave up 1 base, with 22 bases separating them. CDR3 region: CASPPLVVRDGTDTQYF. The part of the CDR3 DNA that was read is TGCGCCAGCCCCCCCTTGGTTGTCAGGGATGGCACAGATACG.

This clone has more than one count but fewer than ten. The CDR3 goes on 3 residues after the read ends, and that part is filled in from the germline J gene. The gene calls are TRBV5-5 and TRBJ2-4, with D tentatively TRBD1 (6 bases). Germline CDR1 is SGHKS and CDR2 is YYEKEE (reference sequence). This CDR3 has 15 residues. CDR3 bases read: TGTGCCAGCAGCAAAAATCAGGGGACCTATCAGCCT. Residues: CASSKNQGTYQP. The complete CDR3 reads CASSKNQGTYQPQYF.

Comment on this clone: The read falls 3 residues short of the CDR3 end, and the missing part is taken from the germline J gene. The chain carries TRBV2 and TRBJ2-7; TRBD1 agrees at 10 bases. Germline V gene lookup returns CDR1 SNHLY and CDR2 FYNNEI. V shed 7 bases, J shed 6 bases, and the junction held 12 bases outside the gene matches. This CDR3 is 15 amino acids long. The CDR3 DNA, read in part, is TGTGCCAGCACCTCAATCGGGACAGGGGCTCTCGAG. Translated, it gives CASTSIGTGALE. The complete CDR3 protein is CASTSIGTGALEQYF. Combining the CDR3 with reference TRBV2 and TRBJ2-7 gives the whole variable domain EPEVTQTPSHQVTQMGQEVILRCVPISNHLYFYWYRQILGQKVEFLVSFYNNEISEKSEIFDDQFSVERPDGSNFTLKIRSTKLEDSAMYFCASTSIGTGALEQYFGPGTRLTVT.

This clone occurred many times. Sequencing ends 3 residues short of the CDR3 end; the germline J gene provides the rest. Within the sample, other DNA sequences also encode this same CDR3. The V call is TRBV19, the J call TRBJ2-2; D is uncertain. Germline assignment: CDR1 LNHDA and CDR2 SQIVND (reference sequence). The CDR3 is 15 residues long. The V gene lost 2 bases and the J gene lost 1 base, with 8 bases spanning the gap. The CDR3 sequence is CASSIPHRNTGELFF. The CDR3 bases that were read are TGTGCCAGTAGTATACCCCACAGGAACACCGGGGAG.

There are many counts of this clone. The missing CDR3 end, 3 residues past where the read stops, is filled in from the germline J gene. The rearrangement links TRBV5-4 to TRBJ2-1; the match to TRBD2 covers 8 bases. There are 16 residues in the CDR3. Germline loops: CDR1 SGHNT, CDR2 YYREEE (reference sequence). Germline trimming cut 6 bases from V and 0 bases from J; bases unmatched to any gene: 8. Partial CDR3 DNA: TGTGCCAGCAACTCCCGGGGACTAGGCTCCTACAATGAG. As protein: CASNSRGLGSYNE. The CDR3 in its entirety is CASNSRGLGSYNEQFF.

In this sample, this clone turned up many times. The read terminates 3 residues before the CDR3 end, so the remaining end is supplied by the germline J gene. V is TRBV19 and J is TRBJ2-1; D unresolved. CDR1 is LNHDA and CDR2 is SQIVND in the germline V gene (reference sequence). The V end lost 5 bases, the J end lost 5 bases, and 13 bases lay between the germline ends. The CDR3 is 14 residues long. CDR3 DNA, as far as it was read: TGTGCCAGTAGTCCCACAGCATACGACAATGAG. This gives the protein CASSPTAYDNE. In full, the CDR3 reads CASSPTAYDNEQFF. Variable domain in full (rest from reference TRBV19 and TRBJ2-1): DGGITQSPKYLFRKEGQNVTLSCEQNLNHDAMYWYRQDPGQGLRLIYYSQIVNDFQKGDIAEGYSVSREKKESFPLTVTSAQKNPTAFYLCASSPTAYDNEQFFGPGTRLTVL.

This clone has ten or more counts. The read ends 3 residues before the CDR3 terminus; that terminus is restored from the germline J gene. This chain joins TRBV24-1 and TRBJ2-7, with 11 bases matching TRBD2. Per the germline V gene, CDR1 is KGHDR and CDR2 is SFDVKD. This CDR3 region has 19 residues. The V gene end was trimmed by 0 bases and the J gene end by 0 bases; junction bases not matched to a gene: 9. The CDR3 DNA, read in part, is TGTGCCACCAGTGATTTGACCTGGGAGACTAGCGGGGTCTCCTACGAG. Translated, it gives CATSDLTWETSGVSYE. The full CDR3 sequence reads CATSDLTWETSGVSYEQYF.

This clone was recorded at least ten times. Partial CDR3 DNA: TGTGCCAGCAACCACAGGGGCCGGAACTCCTACGAG. Its protein product is CASNHRGRNSYE. The CDR3 in full is CASNHRGRNSYEQYF. The chain carries TRBV28 and TRBJ2-7; TRBD1 aligns across 7 bases. From the germline J gene comes the end of the CDR3, since the read stops 3 residues before it. CDR1 is MDHEN and CDR2 is SYDVKM in the germline V gene. V trimming: 7 bases; J trimming: 0 bases; junction bases outside the gene matches: 9. The CDR3 spans 15 residues.

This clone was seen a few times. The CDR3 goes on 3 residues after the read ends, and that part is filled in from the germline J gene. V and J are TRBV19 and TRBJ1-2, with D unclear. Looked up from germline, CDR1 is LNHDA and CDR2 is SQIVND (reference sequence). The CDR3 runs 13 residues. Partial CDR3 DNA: TGTGCCAGTAGTGGTAGCGGGGTAGGTACC. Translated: CASSGSGVGT. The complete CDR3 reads CASSGSGVGTYTF.

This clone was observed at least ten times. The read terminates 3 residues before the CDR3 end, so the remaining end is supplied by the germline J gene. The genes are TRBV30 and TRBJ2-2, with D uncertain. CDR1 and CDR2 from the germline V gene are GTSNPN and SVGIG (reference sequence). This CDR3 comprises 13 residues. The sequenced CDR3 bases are TGTGCCTGGAGTTTGTTAGCTAATGAAAAG. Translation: CAWSLLANEK. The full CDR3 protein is CAWSLLANEKLFF. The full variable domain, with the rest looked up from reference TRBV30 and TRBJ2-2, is SQTIHQWPATLVQPVGSPLSLECTVEGTSNPNLYWYRQAAGRGLQLLFYSVGIGQISSEVPQNLSASRPQDRQFILSSKKLLLSDSGFYLCAWSLLANEKLFFGEGSRLTVL.

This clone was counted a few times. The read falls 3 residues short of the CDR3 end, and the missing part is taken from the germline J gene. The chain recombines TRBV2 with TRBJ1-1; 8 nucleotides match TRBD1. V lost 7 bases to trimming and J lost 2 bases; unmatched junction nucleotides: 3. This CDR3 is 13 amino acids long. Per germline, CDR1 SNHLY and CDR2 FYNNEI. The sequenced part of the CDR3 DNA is TGTGCCAGCAATGACAGGGGAAACACTGAA. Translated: CASNDRGNTE. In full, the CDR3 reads CASNDRGNTEAFF.

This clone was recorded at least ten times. The CDR3 region is CAITSGGPYEQYF. CDR3 DNA, as far as it was read: TGTGCCATCACTAGCGGGGGACCCTACGAG. The gene calls are TRBV10-3 and TRBJ2-7, with TRBD2 identical over 10 bases. The read gets to within 3 residues of the CDR3 end, and the germline J gene fills in the rest. The V and J ends lost 7 bases and 2 bases, in that order; junction bases with no gene match: 2. The CDR3 is made up of 13 amino acids. Germline CDR1 is ENHRY and CDR2 is SYGVKD.

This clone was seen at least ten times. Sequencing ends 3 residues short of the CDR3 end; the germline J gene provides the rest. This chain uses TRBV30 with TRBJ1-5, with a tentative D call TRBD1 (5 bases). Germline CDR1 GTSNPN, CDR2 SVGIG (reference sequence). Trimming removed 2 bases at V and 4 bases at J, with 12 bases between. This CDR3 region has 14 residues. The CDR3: CAWSMGQANQPQHF. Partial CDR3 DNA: TGTGCCTGGAGTATGGGGCAGGCTAATCAGCCC.

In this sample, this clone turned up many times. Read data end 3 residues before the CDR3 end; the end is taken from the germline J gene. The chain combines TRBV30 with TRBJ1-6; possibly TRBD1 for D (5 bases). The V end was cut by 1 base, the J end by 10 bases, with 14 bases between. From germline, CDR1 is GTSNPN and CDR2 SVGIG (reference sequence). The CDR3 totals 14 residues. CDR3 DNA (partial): TGTGCCTGGAGTGGGGGGACGGACTACTCACCC. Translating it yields CAWSGGTDYSP. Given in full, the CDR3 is CAWSGGTDYSPLHF. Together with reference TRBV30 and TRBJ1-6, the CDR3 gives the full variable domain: SQTIHQWPATLVQPVGSPLSLECTVEGTSNPNLYWYRQAAGRGLQLLFYSVGIGQISSEVPQNLSASRPQDRQFILSSKKLLLSDSGFYLCAWSGGTDYSPLHFGNGTRLTVT.

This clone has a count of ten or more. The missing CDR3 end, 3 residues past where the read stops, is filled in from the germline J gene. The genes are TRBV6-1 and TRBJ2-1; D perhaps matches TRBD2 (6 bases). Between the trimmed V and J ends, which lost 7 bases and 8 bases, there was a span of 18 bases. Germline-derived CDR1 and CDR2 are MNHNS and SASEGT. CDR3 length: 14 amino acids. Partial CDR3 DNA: TGTGCCAGCACAGAAGCGCGGGGCGGGGATGAG. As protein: CASTEARGGDE. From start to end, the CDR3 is CASTEARGGDEQFF.

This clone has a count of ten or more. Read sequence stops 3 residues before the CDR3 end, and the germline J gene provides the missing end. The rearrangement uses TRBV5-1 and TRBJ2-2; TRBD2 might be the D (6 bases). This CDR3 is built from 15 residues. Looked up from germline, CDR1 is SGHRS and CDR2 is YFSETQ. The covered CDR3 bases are TGCGCCAGCAGCTGGGAACACGGTACGGGGGAAAAG. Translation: CASSWEHGTGEK. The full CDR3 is CASSWEHGTGEKLFF.